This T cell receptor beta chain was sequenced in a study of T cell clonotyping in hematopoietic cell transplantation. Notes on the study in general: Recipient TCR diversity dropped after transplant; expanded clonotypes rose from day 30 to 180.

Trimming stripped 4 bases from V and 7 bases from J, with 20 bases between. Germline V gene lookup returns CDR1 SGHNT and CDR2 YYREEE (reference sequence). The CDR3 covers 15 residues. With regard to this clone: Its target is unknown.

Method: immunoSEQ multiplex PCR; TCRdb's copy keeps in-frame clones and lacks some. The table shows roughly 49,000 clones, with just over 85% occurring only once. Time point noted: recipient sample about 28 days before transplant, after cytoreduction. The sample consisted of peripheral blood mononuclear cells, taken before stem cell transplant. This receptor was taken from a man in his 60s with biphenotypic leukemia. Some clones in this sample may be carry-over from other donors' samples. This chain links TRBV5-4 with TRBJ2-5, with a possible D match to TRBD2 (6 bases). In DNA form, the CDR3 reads TGTGCCAGCAGCGGAGACGGGACGGCGGGATGGACCCAGTACTTC. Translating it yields CASSGDGTAGWTQYF.